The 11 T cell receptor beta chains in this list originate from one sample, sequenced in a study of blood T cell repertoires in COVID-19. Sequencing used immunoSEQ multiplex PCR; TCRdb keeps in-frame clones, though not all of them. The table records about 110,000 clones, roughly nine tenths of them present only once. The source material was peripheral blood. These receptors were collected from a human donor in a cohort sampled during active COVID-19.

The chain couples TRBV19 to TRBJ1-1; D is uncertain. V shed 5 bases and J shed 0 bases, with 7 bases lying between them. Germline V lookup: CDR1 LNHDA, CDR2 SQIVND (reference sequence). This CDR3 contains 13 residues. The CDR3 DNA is TGTGCCAGTAGTGTTTTAATGAACACTGAAGCTTTCTTT. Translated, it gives CASSVLMNTEAFF.

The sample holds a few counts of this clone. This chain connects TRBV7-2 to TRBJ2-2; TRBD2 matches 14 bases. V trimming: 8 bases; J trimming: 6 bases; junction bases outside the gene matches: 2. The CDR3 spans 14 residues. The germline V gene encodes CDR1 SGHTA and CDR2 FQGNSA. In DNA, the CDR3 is TGTGCCAGCCGACTAGCGGGAGGGGCCGGGGAGCTGTTTTTT. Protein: CASRLAGGAGELFF. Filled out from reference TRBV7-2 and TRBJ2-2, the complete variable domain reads GAGVSQSPSNKVTEKGKDVELRCDPISGHTALYWYRQSLGQGLEFLIYFQGNSAPDKSGLPSDRFSAERTGGSVSTLTIQRTQQEDSAVYLCASRLAGGAGELFFGEGSRLTVL.

The CDR3 region is CASSSPRGPGSYNEQFF. The DNA of the CDR3 is TGTGCCAGCAGTTCGCCCAGGGGGCCGGGCTCCTACAATGAGCAGTTCTTC. The chain joins TRBV2 to TRBJ2-1; TRBD1 matches 8 bases. Germline CDR1 reads SNHLY; CDR2 reads FYNNEI. CDR3 length: 17 residues. Trimming took 5 bases from V and 0 from J; bases not matched to a gene: 9.

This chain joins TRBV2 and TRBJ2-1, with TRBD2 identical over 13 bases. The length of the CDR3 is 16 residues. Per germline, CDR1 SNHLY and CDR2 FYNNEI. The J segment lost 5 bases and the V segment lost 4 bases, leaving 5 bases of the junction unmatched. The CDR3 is CASSAELAGGNNEQFF. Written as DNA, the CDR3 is TGTGCCAGCAGTGCCGAACTAGCGGGGGGGAACAATGAGCAGTTCTTC. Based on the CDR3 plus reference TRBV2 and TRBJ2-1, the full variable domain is EPEVTQTPSHQVTQMGQEVILRCVPISNHLYFYWYRQILGQKVEFLVSFYNNEISEKSEIFDDQFSVERPDGSNFTLKIRSTKLEDSAMYFCASSAELAGGNNEQFFGPGTRLTVL.

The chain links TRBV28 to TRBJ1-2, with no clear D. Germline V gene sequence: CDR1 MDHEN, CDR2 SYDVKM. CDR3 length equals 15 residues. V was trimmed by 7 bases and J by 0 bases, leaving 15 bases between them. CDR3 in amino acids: CASNQDGAPNYGYTF. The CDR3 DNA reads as TGTGCCAGCAACCAAGACGGAGCTCCTAACTATGGCTACACCTTC.

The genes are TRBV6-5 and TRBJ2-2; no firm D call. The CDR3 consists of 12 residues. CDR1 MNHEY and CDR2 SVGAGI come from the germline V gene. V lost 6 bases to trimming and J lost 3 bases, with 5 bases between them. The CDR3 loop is CASREYTGELFF. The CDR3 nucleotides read TGTGCCAGCAGGGAGTACACCGGGGAGCTGTTTTTT.

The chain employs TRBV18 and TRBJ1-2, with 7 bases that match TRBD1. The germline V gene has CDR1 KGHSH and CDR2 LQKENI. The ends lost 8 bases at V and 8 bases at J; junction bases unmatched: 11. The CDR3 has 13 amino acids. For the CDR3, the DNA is TGTGCCAGCGAAGAGACAGGGTCTCGCGGCTACACCTTC. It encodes CASEETGSRGYTF.

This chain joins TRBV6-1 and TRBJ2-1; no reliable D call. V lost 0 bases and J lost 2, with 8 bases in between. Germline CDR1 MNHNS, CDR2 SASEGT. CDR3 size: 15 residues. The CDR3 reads CASSEARLAYNEQFF. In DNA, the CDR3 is TGTGCCAGCAGTGAAGCGCGCCTAGCCTACAATGAGCAGTTCTTC.

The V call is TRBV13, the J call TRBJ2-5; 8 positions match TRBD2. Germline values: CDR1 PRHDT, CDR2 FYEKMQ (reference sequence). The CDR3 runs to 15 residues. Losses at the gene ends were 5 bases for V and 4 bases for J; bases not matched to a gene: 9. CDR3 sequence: CASSDTGTRGETQYF. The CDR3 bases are TGTGCCAGCAGCGACACCGGGACTAGAGGAGAGACCCAGTACTTC.

This CDR3 is CASSSTGYSNQPQHF. CDR3 bases: TGTGCCAGCAGTTCGACAGGGTATAGCAATCAGCCCCAGCATTTT. The gene calls are TRBV6-5 and TRBJ1-5; TRBD1 aligns across 7 bases. The germline CDR1 and CDR2 sequences are MNHEY and SVGAGI. J lost 0 bases, V lost 4 bases, and 3 bases had no gene match. The CDR3 covers 15 residues.

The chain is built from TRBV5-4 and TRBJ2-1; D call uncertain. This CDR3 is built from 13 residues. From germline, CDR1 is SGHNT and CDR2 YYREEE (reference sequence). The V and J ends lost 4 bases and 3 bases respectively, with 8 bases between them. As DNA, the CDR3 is TGTGCCAGCAGCCCGACTGGCTACAATGAGCAGTTCTTC. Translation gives CASSPTGYNEQFF.